This TCR beta chain was obtained from a study of blood T cells in healthy people across ages. Study as a whole: About one barcoded beta molecule per two T cells came from capture by template switching. Overall study results and limits: Age advanced and TCR beta diversity per million T cells fell, roughly linearly.

V lost 4 bases and J lost 3; bases outside the gene matches: 4. CDR1 is KGHDR and CDR2 is SFDVKD in the germline V gene. The CDR3 extends over 15 amino acids. Of note for this clonotype: Its antigen remains unidentified.

PCR was performed a second time for roughly 7 to 11 cycles using a sample-barcoded 5' primer and a J-beta primer mix. The yield of each sample was at least 2.5 million CDR3-containing paired-end reads. Using its own MiXCR run on the 5' RACE reads, TCRdb lists one record per CDR3 protein. Among about 680,000 distinct CDR3 sequences listed, around half were seen once. All donors came from Russia, were Caucasian and healthy, and spanned ages about 6 to 100. This sequence originates from a woman aged 55-69 years in good health. The rearrangement uses TRBV24-1 and TRBJ1-5; 8 bases agree with TRBD1. The sequencing sample was made of blood. CDR3 in DNA: TGTGCCACCAGTGAAACGACAGGGGTCAATCAGCCCCAGCATTTT. Its translation: CATSETTGVNQPQHF.